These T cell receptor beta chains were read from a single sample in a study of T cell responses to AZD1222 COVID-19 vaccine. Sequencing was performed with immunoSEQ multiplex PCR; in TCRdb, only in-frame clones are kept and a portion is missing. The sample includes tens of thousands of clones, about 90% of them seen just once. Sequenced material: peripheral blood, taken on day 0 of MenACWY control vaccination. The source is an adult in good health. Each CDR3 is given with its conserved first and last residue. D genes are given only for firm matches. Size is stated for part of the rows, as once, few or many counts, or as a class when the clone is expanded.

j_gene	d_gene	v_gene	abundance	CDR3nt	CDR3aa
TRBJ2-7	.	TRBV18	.	TGTGCCAGCTCACTAGCGGCAACCTACGAGCAGTACTTC	CASSLAATYEQYF
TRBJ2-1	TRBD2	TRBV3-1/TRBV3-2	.	TGTGCCAGCAGCCAAGATTTGGGAATAGCGGGAGTTGAGCAGTTCTTC	CASSQDLGIAGVEQFF
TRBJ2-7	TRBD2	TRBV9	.	TGTGCCAGCAGCGTAGGTTCTAGCGGGAGCCCCTACGAGCAGTACTTC	CASSVGSSGSPYEQYF
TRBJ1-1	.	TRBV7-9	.	TGTGCCAGCAGCCTAATTACGAACACTGAAGCTTTCTTT	CASSLITNTEAFF
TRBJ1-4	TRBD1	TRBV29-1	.	TGCAGCGGTCAGACAGGGCGGTTCGGAAAACTGTTTTTT	CSGQTGRFGKLFF
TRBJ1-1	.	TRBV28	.	TGTGCCAGCACCCTAATTACAGGGAACACTGAAGCTTTCTTT	CASTLITGNTEAFF
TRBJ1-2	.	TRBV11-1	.	TGTGCCAGCAGCTTAACGGGGTACCCGCCGGGCTACACCTTC	CASSLTGYPPGYTF
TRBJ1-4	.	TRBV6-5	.	TGTGCCAGCAGTCGGACAACAACTAATGAAAAACTGTTTTTT	CASSRTTTNEKLFF
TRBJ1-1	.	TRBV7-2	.	TGTGCCAGCAGGCGCGACCACAGGCTACCGAACACTGAAGCTTTCTTT	CASRRDHRLPNTEAFF
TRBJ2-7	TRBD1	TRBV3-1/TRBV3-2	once	TGTGCCAGCAGCCAATGGGACAGGGACGAGCAGTACTTC	CASSQWDRDEQYF
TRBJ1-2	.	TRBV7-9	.	TGTGCCAGCAGCTTAGTTGGGACAACGGAATATGGCTACACCTTC	CASSLVGTTEYGYTF
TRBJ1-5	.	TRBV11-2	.	TGTGCCAGCAGTCGAAATTTCAATCAGCCCCAGCATTTT	CASSRNFNQPQHF
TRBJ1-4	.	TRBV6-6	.	TGTGCCAGCAGTCCAACCCCCGGGACAATTGCAACTAATGAAAAACTGTTTTTT	CASSPTPGTIATNEKLFF
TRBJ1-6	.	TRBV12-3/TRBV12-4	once	TGTGCCAGCAGACAGGGATTCGATTCACCCCTCCACTTT	CASRQGFDSPLHF
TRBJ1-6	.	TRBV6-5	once	TGTGCCAGCAGTTACTCGATTACGGGAGATAATTCACCCCTCCACTTT	CASSYSITGDNSPLHF
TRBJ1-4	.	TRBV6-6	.	TGTGCCAGCAGTTACAATCAGGGCCTCAATGAAAAACTGTTTTTT	CASSYNQGLNEKLFF
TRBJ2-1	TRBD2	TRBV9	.	TGTGCCAGCAGCGCCGGACTAGGATCCTACAATGAGCAGTTCTTC	CASSAGLGSYNEQFF
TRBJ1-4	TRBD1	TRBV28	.	TGTGCCAGCAGGGGGACAGGGAACCAAGAAAAACTGTTTTTT	CASRGTGNQEKLFF
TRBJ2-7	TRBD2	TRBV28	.	TGTGCCAGCAGGGGGGGACTAGCTAACTACGAGCAGTACTTC	CASRGGLANYEQYF
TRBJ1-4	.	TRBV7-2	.	TGTGCCAGCAGCAGAAAGAGGCATGCAACTAATGAAAAACTGTTTTTT	CASSRKRHATNEKLFF
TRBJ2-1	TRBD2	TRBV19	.	TGTGCCAGTAGTCAGGGGCGGGGACTAGCACGCAATGAGCAGTTCTTC	CASSQGRGLARNEQFF
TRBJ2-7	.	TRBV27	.	TGTGCCAGCAGTTTGGTAAGCTCCTACGAGCAGTACTTC	CASSLVSSYEQYF
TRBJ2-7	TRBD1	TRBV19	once	TGTGCCAGTAGTCGGGACAGAGGGCCCGAGCAGTACTTC	CASSRDRGPEQYF
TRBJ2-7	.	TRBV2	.	TGTGCCAGCAGTGACCAGGGGATCTACGAGCAGTACTTC	CASSDQGIYEQYF
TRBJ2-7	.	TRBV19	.	TGTGCCAGTAGTATAGGTAGCGGTGGCGACGAGCAGTACTTC	CASSIGSGGDEQYF
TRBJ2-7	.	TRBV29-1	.	TGCAGCGCCCGTTCCGGGGGCAACGAGCAGTACTTC	CSARSGGNEQYF
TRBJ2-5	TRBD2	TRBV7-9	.	TGTGCCAGCAGCTCTCCGGGACTAGGAAGCGAGACCCAGTACTTC	CASSSPGLGSETQYF
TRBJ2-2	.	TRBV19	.	TGTGCCAGTAGTACTTTAAGGGTTAAGCGCACCGGGGAGCTGTTTTTT	CASSTLRVKRTGELFF
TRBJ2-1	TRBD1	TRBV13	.	TGTGCCAGCAGCCTAGGGACAGGGGAAAAGAATGAGCAGTTCTTC	CASSLGTGEKNEQFF
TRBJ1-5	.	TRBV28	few	TGTGCCAGCAGTTTTCGGGGACGGTATAGCAATCAGCCCCAGCATTTT	CASSFRGRYSNQPQHF
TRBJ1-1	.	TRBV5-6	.	TGTGCCAGCAGCTTGCTAGGCGACAGATTGAACACTGAAGCTTTCTTT	CASSLLGDRLNTEAFF
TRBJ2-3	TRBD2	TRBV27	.	TGTGCCAGCAGTTTATATCGGGGGAGGGGCACAGATACGCAGTATTTT	CASSLYRGRGTDTQYF
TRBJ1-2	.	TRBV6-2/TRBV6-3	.	TGTGCCAGCAGCCTTCCCTGGATCTATGGCTACACCTTC	CASSLPWIYGYTF
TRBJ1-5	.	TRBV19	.	TGTGCCAGTAGTATCGTGGGATTCAGTCAGCCCCAGCATTTT	CASSIVGFSQPQHF
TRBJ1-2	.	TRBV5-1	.	TGCGCCAGCAGCTTGAAGCAGGGAGTGGCTGGCTACACCTTC	CASSLKQGVAGYTF
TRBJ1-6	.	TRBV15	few	TGTGCCACCAGCCGATCAAGTGAGGGTTCACCCCTCCACTTT	CATSRSSEGSPLHF
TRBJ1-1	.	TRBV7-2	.	TGTGCCAGCAGCCCTCAGGTCCCGGTGGGTGAAGCTTTCTTT	CASSPQVPVGEAFF
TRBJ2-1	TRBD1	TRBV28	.	TGTGCCAGCAGTTCATCCGGGACAGCGTACAATGAGCAGTTCTTC	CASSSSGTAYNEQFF
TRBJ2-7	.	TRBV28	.	TGTGCCAGCAGTTTATCGTGGGGCACCTTGGAGCAGTACTTC	CASSLSWGTLEQYF
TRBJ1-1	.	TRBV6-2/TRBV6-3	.	TGTGCCAGCGGCCGGCCAGGGTTTGTCCCTGAAGCTTTCTTT	CASGRPGFVPEAFF
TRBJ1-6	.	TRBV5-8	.	TGTGCCAGCAGCTTGTCGTGGGTAGATAATTCACCCCTCCACTTT	CASSLSWVDNSPLHF
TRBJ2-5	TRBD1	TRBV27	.	TGTGCCAGCAGTCCGTGGACAGGTGGGGTCCAGGAGACCCAGTACTTC	CASSPWTGGVQETQYF
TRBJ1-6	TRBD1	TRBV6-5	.	TGTGCCAGCAGTTACGACAGGGCTTCACCCCTCCACTTT	CASSYDRASPLHF
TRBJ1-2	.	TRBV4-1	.	TGCGCCAGCAGCCAAGGAGGGGATGGCTACACCTTC	CASSQGGDGYTF
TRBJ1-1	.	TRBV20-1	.	TGCAGTGCTAATCAGAACACTGAAGCTTTCTTT	CSANQNTEAFF
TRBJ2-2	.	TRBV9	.	TGTGCCAGCAGCGAAGGACAGATTACTGGGGAGCTGTTTTTT	CASSEGQITGELFF